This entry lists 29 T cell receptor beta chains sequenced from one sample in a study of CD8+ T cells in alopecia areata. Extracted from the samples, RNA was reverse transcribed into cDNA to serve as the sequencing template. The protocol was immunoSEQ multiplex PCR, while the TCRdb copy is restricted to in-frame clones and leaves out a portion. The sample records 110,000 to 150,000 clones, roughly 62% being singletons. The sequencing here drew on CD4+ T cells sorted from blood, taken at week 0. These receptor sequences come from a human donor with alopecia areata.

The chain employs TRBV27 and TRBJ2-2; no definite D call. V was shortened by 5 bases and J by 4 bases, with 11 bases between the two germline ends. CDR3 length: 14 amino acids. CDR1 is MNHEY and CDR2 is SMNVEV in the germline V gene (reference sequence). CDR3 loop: CASSPTSPTGELFF. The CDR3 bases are TGTGCCAGCAGTCCCACCAGCCCCACCGGGGAGCTGTTTTTT.

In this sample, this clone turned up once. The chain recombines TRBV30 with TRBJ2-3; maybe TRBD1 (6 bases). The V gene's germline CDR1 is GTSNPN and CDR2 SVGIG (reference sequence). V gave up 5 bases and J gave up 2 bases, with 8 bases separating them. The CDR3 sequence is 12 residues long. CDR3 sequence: CAWGQNTDTQYF. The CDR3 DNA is TGTGCCTGGGGACAGAACACAGATACGCAGTATTTT.

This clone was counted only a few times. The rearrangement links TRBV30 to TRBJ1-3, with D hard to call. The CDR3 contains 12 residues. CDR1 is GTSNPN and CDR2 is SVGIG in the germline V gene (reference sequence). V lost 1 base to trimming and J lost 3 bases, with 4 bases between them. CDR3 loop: CAWSGLGNTIYF. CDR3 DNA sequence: TGTGCCTGGAGTGGACTTGGAAACACCATATATTTT.

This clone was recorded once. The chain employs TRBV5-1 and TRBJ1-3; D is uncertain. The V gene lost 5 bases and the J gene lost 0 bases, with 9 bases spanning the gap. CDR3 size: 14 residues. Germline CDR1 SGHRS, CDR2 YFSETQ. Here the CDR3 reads CASRLTGSGNTIYF. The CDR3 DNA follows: TGCGCCAGCAGGCTGACGGGCTCTGGAAACACCATATATTTT. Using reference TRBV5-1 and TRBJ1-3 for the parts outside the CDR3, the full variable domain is KAGVTQTPRYLIKTRGQQVTLSCSPISGHRSVSWYQQTPGQGLQFLFEYFSETQRNKGNFPGRFSGRQFSNSRSEMNVSTLELGDSALYLCASRLTGSGNTIYFGEGSWLTVV.

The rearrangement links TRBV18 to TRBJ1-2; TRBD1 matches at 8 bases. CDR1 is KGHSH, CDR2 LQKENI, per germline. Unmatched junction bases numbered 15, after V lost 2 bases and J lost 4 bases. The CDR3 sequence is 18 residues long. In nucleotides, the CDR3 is TGTGCCAGCTCACCAAGTAGCGCCGGTACAGGGGGAATCTATGGCTACACCTTC. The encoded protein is CASSPSSAGTGGIYGYTF.

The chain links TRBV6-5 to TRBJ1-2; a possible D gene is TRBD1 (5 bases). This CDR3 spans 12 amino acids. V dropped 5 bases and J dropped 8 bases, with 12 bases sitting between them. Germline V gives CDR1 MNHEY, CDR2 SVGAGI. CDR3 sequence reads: CASSQGLGGYTF. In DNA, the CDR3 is TGTGCCAGCAGTCAGGGTTTGGGCGGCTACACCTTC.

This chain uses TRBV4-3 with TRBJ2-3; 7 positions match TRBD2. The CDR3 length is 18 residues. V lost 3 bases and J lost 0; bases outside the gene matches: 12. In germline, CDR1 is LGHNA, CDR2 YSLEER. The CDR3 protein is CASSQNSFGGLSTDTQYF. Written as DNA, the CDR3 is TGCGCCAGCAGCCAGAACAGTTTCGGGGGGTTGAGCACAGATACGCAGTATTTT.

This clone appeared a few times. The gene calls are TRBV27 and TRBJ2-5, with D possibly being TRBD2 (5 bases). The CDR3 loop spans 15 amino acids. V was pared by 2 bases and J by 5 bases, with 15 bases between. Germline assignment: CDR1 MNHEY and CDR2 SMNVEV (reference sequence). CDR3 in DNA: TGTGCCAGCAGTTTAGGACTTCCCTTGGTGGAGACCCAGTACTTC. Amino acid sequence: CASSLGLPLVETQYF.

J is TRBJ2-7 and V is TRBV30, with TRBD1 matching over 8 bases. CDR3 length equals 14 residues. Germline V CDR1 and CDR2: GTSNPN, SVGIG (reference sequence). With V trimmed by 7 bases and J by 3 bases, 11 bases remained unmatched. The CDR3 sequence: CASTYRGRYYEQYF. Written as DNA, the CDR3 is TGTGCCTCCACTTACAGGGGGAGGTACTACGAGCAGTACTTC. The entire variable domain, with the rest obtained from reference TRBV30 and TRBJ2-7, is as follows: SQTIHQWPATLVQPVGSPLSLECTVEGTSNPNLYWYRQAAGRGLQLLFYSVGIGQISSEVPQNLSASRPQDRQFILSSKKLLLSDSGFYLCASTYRGRYYEQYFGPGTRLTVT.

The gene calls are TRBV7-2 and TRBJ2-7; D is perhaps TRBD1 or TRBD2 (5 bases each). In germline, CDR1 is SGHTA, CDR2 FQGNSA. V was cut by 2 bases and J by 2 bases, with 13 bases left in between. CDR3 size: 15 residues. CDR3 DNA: TGTGCCAGCAGCTTACGAGAGGGGTACACCTACGAGCAGTACTTC. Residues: CASSLREGYTYEQYF.

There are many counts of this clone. In DNA, the CDR3 is TGTGCCAGCAGCTCGGGACTAGGGTACCAAGAGACCCAGTACTTC. Its translation: CASSSGLGYQETQYF. This sequence joins TRBV7-9 and TRBJ2-5; 8 bases line up with TRBD2. The J segment lost 0 bases and the V segment lost 4 bases, leaving 4 bases of the junction unmatched. Germline V CDR1 and CDR2: SEHNR, FQNEAQ (reference sequence). The CDR3 length is 15 residues.

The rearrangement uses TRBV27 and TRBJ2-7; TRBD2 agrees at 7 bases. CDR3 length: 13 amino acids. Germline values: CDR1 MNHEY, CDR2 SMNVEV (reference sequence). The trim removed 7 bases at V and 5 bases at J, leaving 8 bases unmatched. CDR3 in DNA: TGTGCCAGCACCCCTTCTGGGGGGGACGAGCAGTACTTC. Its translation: CASTPSGGDEQYF.

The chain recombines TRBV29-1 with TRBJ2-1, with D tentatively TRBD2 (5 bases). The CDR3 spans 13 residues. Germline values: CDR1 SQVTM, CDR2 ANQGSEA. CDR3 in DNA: TGCAGTGGAGAAGGTAGAGGGTTGAATGAGCAGTTCTTC. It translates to CSGEGRGLNEQFF.

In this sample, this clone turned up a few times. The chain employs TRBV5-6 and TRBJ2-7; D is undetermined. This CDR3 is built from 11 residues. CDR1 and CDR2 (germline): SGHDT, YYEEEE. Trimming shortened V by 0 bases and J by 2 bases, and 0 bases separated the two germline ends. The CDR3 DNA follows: TGTGCCAGCAGCTTGGCCTACGAGCAGTACTTC. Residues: CASSLAYEQYF.

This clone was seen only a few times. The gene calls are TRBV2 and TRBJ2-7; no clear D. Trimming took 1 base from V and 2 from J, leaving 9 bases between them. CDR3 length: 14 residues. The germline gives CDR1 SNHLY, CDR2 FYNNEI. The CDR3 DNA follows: TGTGCCAGCAGTGAAGGGGCGTTCACCTACGAGCAGTACTTC. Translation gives CASSEGAFTYEQYF.

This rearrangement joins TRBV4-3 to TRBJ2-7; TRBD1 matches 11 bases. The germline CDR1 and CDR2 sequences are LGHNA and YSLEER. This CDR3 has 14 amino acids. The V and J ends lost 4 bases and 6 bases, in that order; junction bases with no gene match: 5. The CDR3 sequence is CASSLGTGGGEQYF. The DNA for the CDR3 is TGCGCCAGCAGCCTGGGGACAGGGGGAGGCGAGCAGTACTTC.

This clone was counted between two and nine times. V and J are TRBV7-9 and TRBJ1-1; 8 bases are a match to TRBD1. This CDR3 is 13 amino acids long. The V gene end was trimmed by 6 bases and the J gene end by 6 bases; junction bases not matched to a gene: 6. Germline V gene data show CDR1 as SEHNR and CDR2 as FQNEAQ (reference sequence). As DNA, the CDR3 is TGTGCCAGCAGTTTCGGACAGGGCCCTGAAGCTTTCTTT. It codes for CASSFGQGPEAFF.

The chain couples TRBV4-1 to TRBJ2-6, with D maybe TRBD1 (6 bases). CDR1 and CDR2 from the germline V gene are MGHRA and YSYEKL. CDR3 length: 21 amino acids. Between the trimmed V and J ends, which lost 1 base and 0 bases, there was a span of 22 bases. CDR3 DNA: TGCGCCAGCAGCCAAGTCATGTTGGGCAGGGGCTCCCTCTCTGGGGCCAACGTCCTGACTTTC. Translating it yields CASSQVMLGRGSLSGANVLTF.

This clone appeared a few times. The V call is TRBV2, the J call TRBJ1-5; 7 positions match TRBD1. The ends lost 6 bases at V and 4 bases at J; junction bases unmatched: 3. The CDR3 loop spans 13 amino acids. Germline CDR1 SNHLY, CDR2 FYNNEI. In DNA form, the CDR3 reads TGTGCCAGCAGGACAGGGACAAATCAGCCCCAGCATTTT. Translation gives CASRTGTNQPQHF.

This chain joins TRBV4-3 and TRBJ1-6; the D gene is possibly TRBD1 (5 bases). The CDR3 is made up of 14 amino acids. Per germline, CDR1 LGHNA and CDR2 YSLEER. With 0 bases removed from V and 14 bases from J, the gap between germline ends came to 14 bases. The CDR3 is CASSQDWGPFTLHF. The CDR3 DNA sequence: TGCGCCAGCAGCCAAGATTGGGGCCCATTTACCCTCCACTTT.

CDR3 nucleotides: TGTGCCAGCAGCTTAAGCGGGCTCGATACGCAGTATTTT. Its protein is CASSLSGLDTQYF. The rearrangement joins TRBV7-3 to TRBJ2-3; D is possibly TRBD2 (5 bases). The germline CDR1 and CDR2 sequences are SGHTA and FQGTGA. The V end lost 1 base, the J end lost 6 bases, and 8 bases lay between the germline ends. This CDR3 is 13 amino acids long.

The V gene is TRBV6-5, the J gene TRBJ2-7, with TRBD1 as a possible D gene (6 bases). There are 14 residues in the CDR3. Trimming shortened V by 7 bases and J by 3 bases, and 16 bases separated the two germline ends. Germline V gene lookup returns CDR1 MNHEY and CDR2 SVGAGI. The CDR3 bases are TGTGCCAGCAACCCACAGGGTCCTCGCTACGAGCAGTACTTC. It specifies CASNPQGPRYEQYF.

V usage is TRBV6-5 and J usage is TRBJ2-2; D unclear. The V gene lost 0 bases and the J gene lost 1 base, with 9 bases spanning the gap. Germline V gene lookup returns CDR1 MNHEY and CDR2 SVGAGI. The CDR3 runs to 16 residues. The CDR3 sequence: CASSYSPTENTGELFF. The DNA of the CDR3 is TGTGCCAGCAGTTACTCCCCGACTGAGAACACCGGGGAGCTGTTTTTT.

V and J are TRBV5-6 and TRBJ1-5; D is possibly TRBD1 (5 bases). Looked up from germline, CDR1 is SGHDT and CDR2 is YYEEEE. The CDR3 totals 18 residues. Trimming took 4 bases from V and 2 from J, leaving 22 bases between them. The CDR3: CASSPRGRGAEGNQPQHF. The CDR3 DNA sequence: TGTGCCAGCAGCCCTCGGGGGAGGGGCGCAGAGGGCAATCAGCCCCAGCATTTT. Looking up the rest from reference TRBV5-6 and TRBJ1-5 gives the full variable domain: DAGVTQSPTHLIKTRGQQVTLRCSPKSGHDTVSWYQQALGQGPQFIFQYYEEEERQRGNFPDRFSGHQFPNYSSELNVNALLLGDSALYLCASSPRGRGAEGNQPQHFGDGTRLSIL.

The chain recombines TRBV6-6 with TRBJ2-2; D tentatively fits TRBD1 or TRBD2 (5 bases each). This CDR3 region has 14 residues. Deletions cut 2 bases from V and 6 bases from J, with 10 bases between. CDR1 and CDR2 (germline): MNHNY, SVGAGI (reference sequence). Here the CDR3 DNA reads TGTGCCAGCAGTTACGGGGGTAGCTCCGGGGAGCTGTTTTTT. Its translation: CASSYGGSSGELFF.

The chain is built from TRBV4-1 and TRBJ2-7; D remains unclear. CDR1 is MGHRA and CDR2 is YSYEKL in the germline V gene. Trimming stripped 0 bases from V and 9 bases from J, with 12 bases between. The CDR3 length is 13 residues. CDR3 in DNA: TGCGCCAGCAGCCAAGATATTTCCTATGGGCAGTACTTC. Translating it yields CASSQDISYGQYF.

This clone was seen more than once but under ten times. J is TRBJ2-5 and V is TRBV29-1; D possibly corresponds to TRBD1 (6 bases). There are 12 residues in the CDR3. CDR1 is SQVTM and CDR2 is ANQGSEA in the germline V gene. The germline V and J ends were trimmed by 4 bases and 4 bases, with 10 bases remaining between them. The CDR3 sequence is CSVVPGVETQYF. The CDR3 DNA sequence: TGCAGCGTTGTGCCAGGGGTAGAGACCCAGTACTTC.

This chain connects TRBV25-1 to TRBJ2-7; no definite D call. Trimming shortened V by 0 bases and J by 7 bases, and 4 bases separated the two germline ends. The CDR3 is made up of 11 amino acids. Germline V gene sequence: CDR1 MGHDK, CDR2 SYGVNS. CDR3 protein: CASSEYREQYF. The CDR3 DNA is TGTGCCAGCAGTGAATATCGGGAGCAGTACTTC.

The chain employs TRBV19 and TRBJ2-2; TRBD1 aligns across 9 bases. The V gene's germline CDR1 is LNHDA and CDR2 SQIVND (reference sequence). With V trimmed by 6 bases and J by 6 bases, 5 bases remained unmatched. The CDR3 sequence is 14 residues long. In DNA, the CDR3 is TGTGCCAGTAGAGGGACAGGGTTCTCCGGGGAGCTGTTTTTT. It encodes CASRGTGFSGELFF.